These 5 T cell receptor beta chains originate from one sample sequenced in a study of OX40 agonist ivuxolimab in advanced cancers. Profiling relied on immunoSEQ multiplex PCR, and the TCRdb table lists in-frame clones only, not all of them. The repertoire holds some 73,000 clones, about nine tenths seen once, with approximately 0.5% in the top ten. Sequenced here: CD4+ or CD8+ T cells sorted from blood, sampled in a trial of the OX40 agonist ivuxolimab. Every receptor here comes from an adult with an advanced solid tumor such as melanoma, head and neck, liver or kidney cancer.

The sample holds one count of this clone. The genes are TRBV19 and TRBJ1-5, with TRBD1 matching over 8 bases. The J segment lost 4 bases and the V segment lost 4 bases, leaving 6 bases of the junction unmatched. Germline V gene sequence: CDR1 LNHDA, CDR2 SQIVND (reference sequence). The CDR3 loop spans 15 amino acids. In DNA form, the CDR3 reads TGTGCCAGTAGTACCGGGACAGGTAGGAATCAGCCCCAGCATTTT. Translated, it gives CASSTGTGRNQPQHF.

This chain joins TRBV5-5 and TRBJ1-3, with 7 nucleotides matching TRBD1. Germline loops: CDR1 SGHKS, CDR2 YYEKEE (reference sequence). The ends lost 2 bases at V and 2 bases at J; junction bases unmatched: 10. This CDR3 comprises 17 residues. The CDR3 DNA reads as TGTGCCAGCAGCTTCTCGATTTCCGACAGGGCTGGAAACACCATATATTTT. This sequence encodes CASSFSISDRAGNTIYF.

The V call is TRBV21-1, the J call TRBJ1-1. TRBV21-1 is noted as a pseudogene. CDR3 length: 8 residues. The CDR3 spells CATTEAFF. The CDR3 DNA sequence: TGTGCAACCACTGAAGCTTTCTTT.

This clone was seen once. The V and J genes are TRBV23-1 and TRBJ2-7, with TRBD2 identical over 7 bases. TRBV23-1 is flagged as an ORF with uncertain function. CDR3 length: 16 residues. Germline trimming cut 0 bases from V and 3 bases from J; bases unmatched to any gene: 8. The CDR3 is CASSQSRGSRVYEQYF. CDR3 coding DNA: TGCGCCAGCAGTCAATCCCGCGGGAGTCGAGTCTACGAGCAGTACTTC.

This chain joins TRBV27 and TRBJ1-1; D unclear. Germline values: CDR1 MNHEY, CDR2 SMNVEV (reference sequence). The V end was cut by 3 bases, the J end by 4 bases, with 12 bases between. The CDR3 runs to 14 residues. The CDR3 nucleotides are TGTGCCAGCAGTTTCGGGCGGGGAACCACTGAAGCTTTCTTT. Protein product: CASSFGRGTTEAFF.